A single sample is the source of the 28 T cell receptor beta chains below, sequenced in a study of T cell repertoires in cytomegalovirus infection. For these receptors, no antigen is known. TCRdb independently ran MiXCR on the reads; one entry per CDR3 protein. The table lists approximately 730,000 distinct CDR3 sequences, 29% of them singletons. The sequencing here drew on cultured CD8+ T cells from PBMCs, taken from culture after CMV antigen stimulation. The receptor source for this set is a human donor in good health (CMV status not recorded). Some clones in this sample may be carry-over from other donors' samples.

In its sample, this clonotype was seen many times. V and J are TRBV25-1 and TRBJ2-1; D ambiguous. V was cut by 3 bases and J by 5 bases, with 8 bases left in between. CDR1 and CDR2 from the germline V gene are MGHDK and SYGVNS. The CDR3 consists of 13 residues. The CDR3 protein is CASSEVGNNEQFF. The CDR3 coding sequence is TGTGCCAGCAGTGAGGTAGGCAACAATGAGCAGTTCTTC.

The chain is built from TRBV7-4 and TRBJ2-3; perhaps TRBD1 as D (6 bases). The CDR3 is made up of 16 amino acids. The V end lost 3 bases, the J end lost 2 bases, and 15 bases lay between the germline ends. In germline, CDR1 is SGHVT, CDR2 SQSDAQ. CDR3 nucleotides: TGTGCCAGCAGCTTCCCAGACAGGCCAAACACAGATACGCAGTATTTT. As protein: CASSFPDRPNTDTQYF.

This clonotype was found a few times. The J gene is TRBJ1-1, the V gene TRBV27; D may be TRBD1 (6 bases). Trimming took off 10 bases at V and 3 bases at J, with 12 bases between the two ends. Germline assignment: CDR1 MNHEY and CDR2 SMNVEV (reference sequence). The CDR3 loop spans 12 amino acids. CDR3 region: CATGARDTEAFF. The CDR3 region has the DNA TGTGCCACAGGGGCGAGGGACACTGAAGCTTTCTTT.

This clonotype was seen at least ten times. The rearrangement uses TRBV9 and TRBJ2-3; TRBD2 might be the D (7 bases). The germline gives CDR1 SGDLS, CDR2 YYNGEE. V was pared by 4 bases and J by 4 bases, with 16 bases between. The CDR3 spans 15 residues. The CDR3 DNA is TGTGCCAGCAGCCCCTCGGGGGGCGGGGCAGATACGCAGTATTTT. It is translated as CASSPSGGGADTQYF.

The chain couples TRBV4-3 to TRBJ1-1; D remains ambiguous. This CDR3 has 16 amino acids. Germline assignment: CDR1 LGHNA and CDR2 YSLEER. The V and J ends lost 0 bases and 3 bases respectively, with 14 bases between them. CDR3 in DNA: TGCGCCAGCAGCCAAGAATTATGGGCTTTGGACACTGAAGCTTTCTTT. Encoded protein: CASSQELWALDTEAFF.

This clonotype has just a few counts. The genes are TRBV4-3 and TRBJ2-5, with 7 bases matching TRBD2. This CDR3 comprises 17 residues. Germline CDR1 reads LGHNA; CDR2 reads YSLEER. The trim removed 0 bases at V and 2 bases at J, leaving 9 bases unmatched. CDR3 residues: CASSQDPGEAGQETQYF. The CDR3, as DNA: TGCGCCAGCAGCCAAGATCCGGGGGAAGCGGGGCAAGAGACCCAGTACTTC.

On this clonotype: Here the CDR3 omits its conserved ending phenylalanine or tryptophan, so a read error is the likely source. The V call is TRBV12-3 or TRBV12-4, the J call TRBJ1-3; D might be TRBD1 (5 bases). Trimming removed 6 bases at V and 4 bases at J, with 16 bases between. CDR3 length: 15 amino acids. The CDR3 nucleotides read TGTGCCAGCAGCCTGAGCGGGGGGTACGGAAACACCATATATCTT. Its translation: CASSLSGGYGNTIYL.

In this sample, this clonotype turned up many times. V gene TRBV7-6 combines with J gene TRBJ2-3; 8 nucleotides line up with TRBD2. The CDR3 covers 16 residues. The junction had 8 bases not matched to a gene; V was cut back by 6 bases and J by 0 bases. Per the germline V gene, CDR1 is SGHVS and CDR2 is FNYEAQ. DNA for the CDR3: TGTGCCAGCAGTTCACGGCGGGGGGCTAGCACAGATACGCAGTATTTT. This translates into CASSSRRGASTDTQYF.

The genes are TRBV12-3 or TRBV12-4 and TRBJ1-1; D is uncertain. With 6 bases removed from V and 8 bases from J, the gap between germline ends came to 22 bases. This CDR3 has 15 residues. The chain's CDR3 is CASSSNIAARSEAFF. CDR3 sequence (DNA): TGTGCCAGCAGCAGTAACATAGCGGCCCGGTCCGAAGCTTTCTTT.

This clonotype was seen a few times. J is TRBJ1-3 and V is TRBV20-1, with no clear D. Trimming took off 4 bases at V and 2 bases at J, with 9 bases between the two ends. The CDR3 extends over 13 amino acids. Germline V gene data show CDR1 as DFQATT and CDR2 as SNEGSKA (reference sequence). In DNA, the CDR3 is TGCAGTGCTAAGAGGAGAGCTGGAAACACCATATATTTT. As protein: CSAKRRAGNTIYF.

This chain joins TRBV27 and TRBJ1-5, with D unclear. Trimming cost V 5 bases and J 0 bases, with 11 bases left between them. This CDR3 has 15 amino acids. Germline CDR1 MNHEY, CDR2 SMNVEV (reference sequence). The CDR3 nucleotides read TGTGCCAGCAGTACCCGGATGGATAGCAATCAGCCCCAGCATTTT. Encoded protein: CASSTRMDSNQPQHF.

This clonotype was found many times. V and J are TRBV7-9 and TRBJ1-2; D is undetermined. V dropped 8 bases and J dropped 3 bases, with 19 bases sitting between them. Germline CDR1 is SEHNR and CDR2 is FQNEAQ (reference sequence). The CDR3 covers 15 residues. CDR3 DNA sequence: TGTGCCAGCCAGACTCTGGCGGGGAAAGACTATGGCTACACCTTC. The encoded protein is CASQTLAGKDYGYTF. Variable domain in full (rest from reference TRBV7-9 and TRBJ1-2): DTGVSQNPRHKITKRGQNVTFRCDPISEHNRLYWYRQTLGQGPEFLTYFQNEAQLEKSRLLSDRFSAERPKGSFSTLEIQRTEQGDSAMYLCASQTLAGKDYGYTFGSGTRLTVV.

In this sample, this clonotype turned up once. The chain carries TRBV6-1 and TRBJ2-7; perhaps D is TRBD1 or TRBD2 (6 bases each). Between the trimmed V and J ends, which lost 6 bases and 1 base, there was a span of 10 bases. Germline-derived CDR1 and CDR2 are MNHNS and SASEGT. This CDR3 region has 13 residues. CDR3 amino acids: CASSPGASYEQYF. CDR3 in DNA: TGTGCCAGCAGCCCGGGGGCATCCTACGAGCAGTACTTC.

This clonotype was found a few times. The rearrangement uses TRBV27 and TRBJ1-3; D remains ambiguous. V was clipped by 3 bases and J by 4 bases, with 19 bases between them. There are 17 residues in the CDR3. CDR1 and CDR2 from the germline V gene are MNHEY and SMNVEV (reference sequence). CDR3 coding DNA: TGTGCCAGCAGTTTCGGACTCCCAGGTGGCAACGGAAACACCATATATTTT. Protein product: CASSFGLPGGNGNTIYF.

The genes are TRBV27 and TRBJ2-2; TRBD2 aligns across 11 bases. This CDR3 spans 16 amino acids. Germline values: CDR1 MNHEY, CDR2 SMNVEV (reference sequence). With V trimmed by 4 bases and J by 7 bases, 8 bases remained unmatched. CDR3 coding DNA: TGTGCCAGCAGTTACGGGCTAGCGGGGGGTATCGGGGAGCTGTTTTTT. Its translation is CASSYGLAGGIGELFF.

This clonotype has just a few counts. The chain combines TRBV15 with TRBJ2-7; 7 nucleotides match TRBD1. The junction had 11 bases not matched to a gene; V was cut back by 0 bases and J by 3 bases. This CDR3 spans 17 amino acids. Per germline, CDR1 LNHNV and CDR2 YYDKDF (reference sequence). This CDR3 reads CATSRDLDRAEGYEQYV. The DNA of the CDR3 is TGTGCCACCAGCAGAGATCTAGACAGGGCAGAGGGCTACGAGCAGTACGTC.

This clonotype was counted many times. The chain couples TRBV10-3 to TRBJ2-7; 9 nucleotides align to TRBD1. This CDR3 has 12 amino acids. Looked up from germline, CDR1 is ENHRY and CDR2 is SYGVKD. V dropped 10 bases and J dropped 6; count of bases not matched to a gene: 7. CDR3 protein: CATSTGGSEQYV. CDR3 bases: TGTGCCACCTCGACAGGGGGTTCCGAGCAGTACGTC.

This clonotype was observed a handful of times. The J gene is TRBJ1-1, the V gene TRBV7-9; D is unclear. The V end lost 0 bases, the J end lost 12 bases, and 14 bases lay between the germline ends. Germline CDR1 reads SEHNR; CDR2 reads FQNEAQ (reference sequence). This CDR3 is 13 amino acids long. The CDR3 sequence: CASSLAGSPESFF. CDR3 nucleotides: TGTGCCAGCAGCTTAGCGGGGTCTCCGGAATCTTTCTTT.

This clonotype has only a few counts. The rearrangement joins TRBV7-2 to TRBJ2-5; unclear D gene. V shed 2 bases and J shed 3 bases, with 7 bases lying between them. Per the germline V gene, CDR1 is SGHTA and CDR2 is FQGNSA. The CDR3 is made up of 13 amino acids. The CDR3 loop reads CASSLNSKETQYF. CDR3 bases: TGTGCCAGCAGCTTAAATAGCAAAGAGACCCAGTACTTC.

This clonotype was detected a few times. The V call is TRBV12-3 or TRBV12-4, the J call TRBJ2-2, with 10 bases lining up with TRBD1. The ends lost 5 bases at V and 4 bases at J; junction bases unmatched: 7. This CDR3 is 16 amino acids long. CDR3 residues: CASSPDRGQSTGELFF. DNA for the CDR3: TGTGCCAGCAGTCCAGACAGGGGGCAGAGCACCGGGGAGCTGTTTTTT.

With regard to this clonotype: Its ends do not fully match the called genes, so a read error is possible. The V call is TRBV6-2 or TRBV6-3, the J call TRBJ2-3, with D perhaps matching TRBD1 (6 bases). The CDR3 length is 16 residues. CDR1 is MNHEY and CDR2 is SVGEGT in the germline V gene. The CDR3 DNA reads TGTGCCAACAGTCCCGCCTTAGACAGGTACACAGATACGCAGTATTTT. Translation: CANSPALDRYTDTQYF.

The chain has TRBV7-4 and TRBJ1-1; no reliable D call. This CDR3 region has 14 residues. Germline values: CDR1 SGHVT, CDR2 SQSDAQ. V lost 7 bases to trimming and J lost 0 bases, with 12 bases between them. CDR3 loop: CASTPVRLNTEAFF. The DNA for the CDR3 is TGTGCCAGCACTCCTGTACGGCTGAACACTGAAGCTTTCTTT. The full variable domain, in which reference TRBV7-4 and TRBJ1-1 provide the parts outside the CDR3, is GAGVSQSPRYKVAKRGRDVALRCDSISGHVTLYWYRQTLGQGSEVLTYSQSDAQRDKSGRPSGRFSAERPERSVSTLKIQRTEQGDSAVYLCASTPVRLNTEAFFGQGTRLTVV.

The sample holds a few counts of this clonotype. The chain joins TRBV27 to TRBJ1-1; 10 nucleotides line up with TRBD1. Germline CDR1 and CDR2: MNHEY and SMNVEV (reference sequence). The CDR3 is made up of 16 amino acids. V gave up 2 bases and J gave up 3 bases; unmatched junction bases: 6. The CDR3 sequence is CASSLRDRGDYTEAFF. The CDR3 DNA is TGTGCCAGCAGTTTAAGGGACAGGGGAGACTACACTGAAGCTTTCTTT.

V and J are TRBV10-2 and TRBJ1-1; unclear D gene. Germline V gene lookup returns CDR1 WSHSY and CDR2 SAAADI. The ends were cut back, 4 bases at V and 7 bases at J, with 7 bases in the middle. The CDR3 extends over 11 amino acids. For the CDR3, the DNA is TGCGCCAGCAGTGTTGCCGGTGAAGCTTTCTTT. Residues: CASSVAGEAFF.

This clonotype was counted only a few times. The V gene is TRBV7-9, the J gene TRBJ1-3; the D is unclear. The CDR3 is made up of 12 amino acids. The germline V gene encodes CDR1 SEHNR and CDR2 FQNEAQ (reference sequence). The V end lost 7 bases, the J end lost 16 bases, and 20 bases lay between the germline ends. The CDR3 nucleotides read TGTGCCAGCACCGACACCCCACTTCCTAGGTATTTT. Translation: CASTDTPLPRYF.

This chain uses TRBV3-1 with TRBJ2-1; the match to TRBD1 covers 10 bases. Germline CDR1 and CDR2: LGHDT and YNNKEL (reference sequence). The CDR3 spans 16 residues. Germline trimming cut 2 bases from V and 3 bases from J; bases unmatched to any gene: 4. CDR3 sequence (DNA): TGTGCCAGCAGCCAAAAGGGACAGGGGCACTACAATGAGCAGTTCTTC. Its protein product is CASSQKGQGHYNEQFF.

The chain uses TRBV7-6 and TRBJ2-5, with TRBD2 identical over 9 bases. Germline V lookup: CDR1 SGHVS, CDR2 FNYEAQ. This CDR3 spans 16 amino acids. V gave up 5 bases and J gave up 4 bases; unmatched junction bases: 11. This CDR3 is CASSPQRGARRETQYF. Written as DNA, the CDR3 is TGTGCCAGCAGCCCGCAGCGGGGGGCCAGGCGAGAGACCCAGTACTTC.

The chain recombines TRBV6-5 with TRBJ2-7; possible D gene TRBD2, 5 bases. The germline V gene encodes CDR1 MNHEY and CDR2 SVGAGI. The CDR3 totals 14 residues. Between the trimmed V and J ends, which lost 0 bases and 4 bases, there was a span of 10 bases. Written as DNA, the CDR3 is TGTGCCAGCAGTTACTCAGGGCTAGCTTACGAGCAGTACTTC. Translating it yields CASSYSGLAYEQYF.